This T cell receptor beta chain was found in a study of circulating and synovial CD4+ cells in juvenile arthritis. Study outcomes and limitations: Circulating pathogenic-like lymphocytes shared a substantially higher fraction of CDR3 sequences with synovium than bulk blood. Bulk blood CD4 samples held at least an order of magnitude more or fewer genomes than CPL. Diversity here was lower than in bulk blood CD4 cells.

Data came from immunoSEQ multiplex PCR; TCRdb stores just in-frame clones and leaves some out. The repertoire includes approximately 35,000 clones, about 96% of them detected once, and roughly 0.17% sits in the top ten. A remark on this clone: The target antigen is unknown.

The CDR3 covers 12 residues. The ends were cut back, 7 bases at V and 2 bases at J, with 8 bases in the middle. CDR1 is MDHEN and CDR2 is SYDVKM in the germline V gene. Sequenced samples came from active juvenile idiopathic arthritis patients. This TCR derives from a human donor with juvenile idiopathic arthritis. Sequencing was carried out using CD4+ T cells from blood. V is TRBV28 and J is TRBJ1-2, with a possible D match to TRBD1 (6 bases). CDR3: CASTGTNYGYTF. The DNA for the CDR3 is TGTGCCAGCACCGGGACAAACTATGGCTACACCTTC.